This is a list of T cell receptor beta chains from one sample in a study of blood T cells in healthy people across ages. TCRdb re-derived calls from the 5' RACE reads in MiXCR, one entry per CDR3 protein. The table has about 1,400,000 distinct CDR3 sequences, approximately 59% seen once. The sample was blood. The receptor source for this set is a man aged 18 to 30 in good health. Both conserved end residues are part of each CDR3. A D gene is named only where the DNA matches it firmly. Size is stated for part of the rows, as once, few or many counts, or as a class when the clone is expanded.

abundance	v_gene	d_gene	j_gene	CDR3aa	CDR3nt
few	TRBV27	.	TRBJ1-1	CASSLWGTNTEAFF	TGTGCCAGCAGTTTATGGGGCACGAACACTGAAGCTTTCTTT
few	TRBV7-9	.	TRBJ1-1	CASNDPGDEAFF	TGTGCCAGCAACGACCCAGGGGATGAAGCTTTCTTT
.	TRBV20-1	TRBD1	TRBJ1-1	CSASDREQGNTEAFF	TGCAGTGCTAGTGACAGGGAGCAAGGGAACACTGAAGCTTTCTTT
.	TRBV11-2	TRBD2	TRBJ2-3	CASSFPSGGASDTQYF	TGTGCCAGCAGCTTCCCTAGCGGGGGGGCCTCAGATACGCAGTATTTT
few	TRBV4-2	TRBD2	TRBJ2-4	CASSQYRTGLAGERAKNIQYF	TGTGCCAGCAGCCAATATAGAACCGGACTAGCGGGAGAGAGAGCCAAAAACATTCAGTACTTC
.	TRBV5-1	TRBD2	TRBJ2-3	CASSWGLAEDTQYF	TGCGCCAGCAGCTGGGGACTAGCGGAAGATACGCAGTATTTT
.	TRBV12-3/TRBV12-4	.	TRBJ1-2	CASTYAAYGYTF	TGTGCCAGCACCTACGCCGCGTATGGCTACACCTTC
.	TRBV2	TRBD2	TRBJ2-1	CASSAGGSSYNEQFF	TGTGCCAGCTCAGCGGGGGGTAGCTCCTACAATGAGCAGTTCTTC
few	TRBV20-1	.	TRBJ2-1	CSADRPTYNEQFF	TGCAGTGCTGACAGGCCGACCTACAATGAGCAGTTCTTC
.	TRBV20-1	.	TRBJ2-1	CRSGPPYNEQFF	TGCAGGAGCGGGCCACCCTACAATGAGCAGTTCTTC
once	TRBV4-1	.	TRBJ2-6	CASSGPDRSGANVLTF	TGCGCCAGCAGTGGGCCAGACAGGTCTGGGGCCAACGTCCTGACTTTC
few	TRBV12-3/TRBV12-4	.	TRBJ2-4	CASSNPLTGLGNIQYF	TGTGCCAGCAGCAATCCGCTCACAGGGCTGGGAAACATTCAGTACTTC
.	TRBV4-1	.	TRBJ2-1	CASSQGGVIEQFF	TGCGCCAGCAGCCAAGGCGGGGTCATTGAGCAGTTCTTC
few	TRBV12-3/TRBV12-4	TRBD2	TRBJ2-7	CASSPILAEADYEQYF	TGTGCCAGCAGCCCAATACTAGCGGAAGCCGACTACGAGCAGTACTTC
.	TRBV29-1	.	TRBJ2-1	CSVVPMAYNEQFF	TGCAGCGTTGTCCCGATGGCCTACAATGAGCAGTTCTTC
few	TRBV20-1	.	TRBJ2-5	CSALGDWPRETQYF	TGCAGTGCTTTGGGGGACTGGCCTCGAGAGACCCAGTACTTC
.	TRBV5-1	TRBD1	TRBJ2-7	CASSVRTGRQLPYEQYF	TGCGCCAGCAGCGTTCGGACAGGGCGCCAACTCCCCTACGAGCAGTACTTC
.	TRBV20-1	TRBD2	TRBJ2-3	CSASRGGSTDTQYF	TGCAGTGCTAGCCGGGGGGGATCCACAGATACGCAGTATTTT
.	TRBV28	.	TRBJ2-1	CASSISTGHNQQFF	TGTGCCAGCAGTATATCGACTGGGCATAATCAGCAGTTCTTC
.	TRBV12-3/TRBV12-4	.	TRBJ1-4	CASSRDRSWEKLFF	TGTGCCAGCAGCCGCGACAGGTCATGGGAAAAACTGTTTTTT
.	TRBV25-1	.	TRBJ2-3	CASSGGGLTDTQYF	TGTGCCAGCAGTGGCGGGGGCCTCACAGATACGCAGTATTTT
.	TRBV7-2	TRBD2	TRBJ2-7	CASSLLSGITEQYF	TGTGCCAGCAGCTTGCTTAGCGGGATTACTGAGCAGTACTTC
.	TRBV29-1	.	TRBJ1-4	CSVVSPGHSNEKLFF	TGCAGCGTTGTGAGTCCGGGACACTCTAATGAAAAACTGTTTTTT
.	TRBV28	.	TRBJ1-4	CASSIHTGINEKLFF	TGTGCCAGCAGTATCCACACAGGGATTAATGAAAAACTGTTTTTT
.	TRBV10-2	.	TRBJ1-2	CASREKGPYGYTF	TGCGCCAGCAGGGAGAAAGGACCCTATGGCTACACCTTC
.	TRBV6-5	TRBD2	TRBJ2-1	CASSDPSGGSYNEQFF	TGTGCCAGCAGTGACCCTAGCGGGGGGTCCTACAATGAGCAGTTCTTC
.	TRBV7-9	.	TRBJ2-5	CASSLEHIQETQYF	TGTGCCAGCAGCTTAGAGCACATCCAAGAGACCCAGTACTTC
few	TRBV20-1	TRBD2	TRBJ2-3	CSELLAGVSDTQYF	TGCAGTGAGTTACTAGCGGGAGTGTCAGATACGCAGTATTTT
.	TRBV5-4	.	TRBJ1-2	CASSLGPNTNYGYTF	TGTGCCAGCAGCTTGGGACCGAACACTAACTATGGCTACACCTTC
few	TRBV2	.	TRBJ2-5	CASSGHSGLQETQYF	TGTGCCAGCAGTGGCCACTCGGGACTGCAAGAGACCCAGTACTTC
.	TRBV6-1	.	TRBJ1-5	CASSDAGTGYQPQHF	TGTGCCAGCAGTGACGCCGGAACAGGTTATCAGCCCCAGCATTTT
few	TRBV7-2	TRBD2	TRBJ2-1	CASSSGVTSGSNEQFF	TGTGCCAGCAGCTCAGGCGTGACTAGCGGGAGCAATGAGCAGTTCTTC
.	TRBV4-1	.	TRBJ2-1	CASSHPRHHEQFF	TGCGCCAGCAGCCATCCTAGGCACCATGAGCAGTTCTTC
.	TRBV4-3	.	TRBJ2-7	CASSQVGGARETRYF	TGCGCCAGCAGCCAAGTTGGGGGGGCGAGGGAGACCCGGTACTTC
.	TRBV4-1	TRBD2	TRBJ2-3	CASSHATAGGLGDTQYF	TGCGCCAGCAGCCACGCCACAGCGGGAGGCCTGGGAGATACGCAGTATTTT
.	TRBV6-4	TRBD1	TRBJ1-2	CASSAVGGGTDGYTF	TGTGCCAGCAGCGCGGTCGGGGGGGGGACAGATGGCTACACCTTC
.	TRBV5-1	.	TRBJ1-1	CASSLRSGDTEAFF	TGCGCCAGCAGCTTGAGGAGTGGGGACACTGAAGCTTTCTTT
.	TRBV6-5	.	TRBJ2-7	CASYSYAGAEYYEQYF	TGTGCCAGCTACAGTTACGCAGGGGCAGAGTACTACGAGCAGTACTTC
few	TRBV27	TRBD2	TRBJ2-7	CASSSGGYYEQYF	TGTGCCAGCTCTAGCGGGGGGTACTACGAGCAGTACTTC
few	TRBV20-1	TRBD2	TRBJ2-3	CSAREYSGITDTQYF	TGCAGTGCTAGGGAATATAGCGGGATCACAGATACGCAGTATTTT
.	TRBV27	TRBD1	TRBJ1-2	CASSSLDPGQDGYTF	TGTGCCAGCAGTTCATTGGATCCGGGACAGGATGGCTACACCTTC
.	TRBV2	.	TRBJ2-5	CATRASRVETQYF	TGTGCCACCAGGGCCTCAAGGGTAGAGACCCAGTACTTC
few	TRBV7-9	TRBD1	TRBJ1-6	CASSYGQGLHF	TGTGCCAGCAGCTACGGACAGGGCCTCCACTTT
few	TRBV20-1	.	TRBJ2-3	CSGGETRTDTQYF	TGCAGTGGCGGGGAGACGAGGACAGATACGCAGTATTTT
.	TRBV4-1	.	TRBJ2-2	CASSPLEGELFF	TGCGCCAGCAGCCCCCTGGAGGGGGAGCTGTTTTTT
few	TRBV20-1	TRBD2	TRBJ2-7	CSANQREAGEQYF	TGCAGTGCTAACCAGCGGGAGGCCGGCGAGCAGTACTTC
.	TRBV5-5	TRBD1	TRBJ1-2	CASSLARRGLGYTF	TGTGCCAGCAGCTTGGCCCGGAGGGGGCTCGGCTACACCTTC
.	TRBV4-2	.	TRBJ2-7	CASSPMSSDYEQYF	TGTGCCAGCAGCCCCATGAGCTCGGACTACGAGCAGTACTTC
.	TRBV14	TRBD1	TRBJ2-1	CASSQETPGQGTYNEQFF	TGTGCCAGCAGCCAAGAAACCCCGGGACAGGGGACCTACAATGAGCAGTTCTTC
few	TRBV6-4	.	TRBJ2-1	CASSDLSFGSNEQFF	TGTGCCAGCAGTGACTTAAGTTTCGGATCCAATGAGCAGTTCTTC